These T cell receptor beta chains were read from a single sample in a study of technical replicates of blood from a handful of donors. Measured with immunoSEQ multiplex PCR; TCRdb has only the in-frame clones, and not every one. The table includes roughly 80,000 clones, roughly 90% detected once. The sequencing input was T cells isolated from PBMCs. These TCRs come from a human donor in good health. CDR3s include the opening cysteine and the closing phenylalanine or tryptophan. A D gene is named only where the DNA matches it firmly. Clone size is stated in some rows and not others, as once, few, many or a class when expanded.

clone_size: .; j_call: TRBJ1-1; v_call: TRBV21-1; d_call: .; cdr3_aa: CASSKEGGGDTEAFF; cdr3_nt: TGTGCCAGCAGCAAAGAGGGGGGAGGGGACACTGAAGCTTTCTTT
clone_size: .; j_call: TRBJ2-7; v_call: TRBV10-3; d_call: TRBD1; cdr3_aa: CATGQGGFGEQYF; cdr3_nt: TGTGCCACAGGACAGGGAGGATTCGGCGAGCAGTACTTC
clone_size: .; j_call: TRBJ2-5; v_call: TRBV18; d_call: TRBD1; cdr3_aa: CASSPGTVQETQYF; cdr3_nt: TGTGCCAGCTCACCCGGGACAGTCCAAGAGACCCAGTACTTC
clone_size: .; j_call: TRBJ1-4; v_call: TRBV28; d_call: TRBD1; cdr3_aa: CASSLGIGQGGLNEKLFF; cdr3_nt: TGTGCCAGCAGTTTAGGAATAGGACAGGGAGGTTTAAATGAAAAACTGTTTTTT
clone_size: .; j_call: TRBJ2-3; v_call: TRBV6-4; d_call: .; cdr3_aa: CASSEAGLGGDTQYF; cdr3_nt: TGTGCCAGCAGTGAAGCCGGACTAGGGGGAGATACGCAGTATTTT
clone_size: few; j_call: TRBJ1-2; v_call: TRBV7-6; d_call: TRBD1; cdr3_aa: CASSMHRGKFGGYTF; cdr3_nt: TGTGCCAGCAGCATGCACAGGGGCAAATTCGGTGGCTACACCTTC
clone_size: once; j_call: TRBJ2-7; v_call: TRBV7-9; d_call: TRBD1; cdr3_aa: CASSLERGPVYEQYF; cdr3_nt: TGTGCCAGCAGCTTAGAAAGGGGGCCTGTCTACGAGCAGTACTTC
clone_size: .; j_call: TRBJ1-5; v_call: TRBV10-1; d_call: .; cdr3_aa: CASSSSGRGEPQHF; cdr3_nt: TGCGCCAGCAGTAGCTCCGGCCGGGGAGAGCCCCAGCATTTT
clone_size: .; j_call: TRBJ2-1; v_call: TRBV5-4; d_call: .; cdr3_aa: CASSGDSPRPYNEQFF; cdr3_nt: TGTGCCAGCAGCGGGGACTCCCCCCGTCCCTACAATGAGCAGTTCTTC
clone_size: .; j_call: TRBJ2-3; v_call: TRBV21-1; d_call: .; cdr3_aa: CASRSLAGVTDTQYF; cdr3_nt: TGTGCCAGCCGGTCCCTAGCGGGGGTCACAGATACGCAGTATTTT
clone_size: .; j_call: TRBJ1-2; v_call: TRBV5-5; d_call: .; cdr3_aa: CASSSGLDYGYTF; cdr3_nt: TGTGCCAGCAGCTCAGGGTTAGACTATGGCTACACCTTC
clone_size: .; j_call: TRBJ1-3; v_call: TRBV5-1; d_call: .; cdr3_aa: CASSLGGNTIYF; cdr3_nt: TGCGCCAGCAGTCTAGGTGGAAACACCATATATTTT
clone_size: .; j_call: TRBJ2-5; v_call: TRBV5-1; d_call: TRBD2; cdr3_aa: CASSFAGGQETQYF; cdr3_nt: TGCGCCAGCAGCTTCGCGGGAGGTCAAGAGACCCAGTACTTC
clone_size: .; j_call: TRBJ2-7; v_call: TRBV4-1; d_call: .; cdr3_aa: CASGSVGRYEQYF; cdr3_nt: TGCGCCAGCGGCTCCGTTGGGCGCTACGAGCAGTACTTC
clone_size: .; j_call: TRBJ2-3; v_call: TRBV10-1; d_call: .; cdr3_aa: CASSDVGISTDTQYF; cdr3_nt: TGCGCCAGCAGTGACGTCGGGATTAGCACAGATACGCAGTATTTT
clone_size: .; j_call: TRBJ1-1; v_call: TRBV18; d_call: TRBD1; cdr3_aa: CASSLTTGARGTEAFF; cdr3_nt: TGTGCCAGCTCACTAACGACAGGGGCCCGAGGCACTGAAGCTTTCTTT
clone_size: once; j_call: TRBJ2-4; v_call: TRBV5-4; d_call: TRBD2; cdr3_aa: CASSRLAGADLAKNIQYF; cdr3_nt: TGTGCCAGCAGCCGACTAGCGGGAGCAGATTTAGCCAAAAACATTCAGTACTTC
clone_size: .; j_call: TRBJ1-4; v_call: TRBV19; d_call: .; cdr3_aa: CATTGSANEKLFF; cdr3_nt: TGTGCCACTACAGGGAGCGCTAATGAAAAACTGTTTTTT
clone_size: .; j_call: TRBJ1-1; v_call: TRBV28; d_call: TRBD1; cdr3_aa: CASSLFGTGSNTEAFF; cdr3_nt: TGTGCCAGCAGTTTATTTGGGACAGGGTCGAACACTGAAGCTTTCTTT
clone_size: .; j_call: TRBJ2-3; v_call: TRBV28; d_call: .; cdr3_aa: CASSFQSGSTDTQYF; cdr3_nt: TGTGCCAGCAGTTTCCAAAGCGGGAGCACAGATACGCAGTATTTT
clone_size: once; j_call: TRBJ1-2; v_call: TRBV14; d_call: TRBD1; cdr3_aa: CASSINRDSYGYTF; cdr3_nt: TGTGCCAGCAGTATTAACCGGGACAGCTATGGCTACACCTTC
clone_size: once; j_call: TRBJ2-7; v_call: TRBV6-1; d_call: TRBD1; cdr3_aa: CASRATGPFEQYF; cdr3_nt: TGTGCCAGCAGGGCGACAGGGCCTTTCGAGCAGTACTTC
clone_size: .; j_call: TRBJ2-2; v_call: TRBV6-6; d_call: TRBD1; cdr3_aa: CASTGDSTGELFF; cdr3_nt: TGTGCCAGCACAGGGGACAGCACCGGGGAGCTGTTTTTT
clone_size: .; j_call: TRBJ2-2; v_call: TRBV5-1; d_call: .; cdr3_aa: CASMTASNTGELFF; cdr3_nt: TGCGCCAGCATGACAGCTTCGAACACCGGGGAGCTGTTTTTT
clone_size: .; j_call: TRBJ2-2; v_call: TRBV7-8; d_call: .; cdr3_aa: CASSFWGPGELFF; cdr3_nt: TGTGCCAGCAGCTTCTGGGGGCCCGGGGAGCTGTTTTTT
clone_size: .; j_call: TRBJ2-7; v_call: TRBV19; d_call: TRBD1; cdr3_aa: CASSLTGGYEQYF; cdr3_nt: TGTGCCAGTAGTCTCACAGGGGGGTACGAGCAGTACTTC
clone_size: .; j_call: TRBJ2-7; v_call: TRBV27; d_call: TRBD1; cdr3_aa: CASSYQGQTTPSYEQYF; cdr3_nt: TGTGCCAGCAGTTACCAGGGACAGACAACACCCTCCTACGAGCAGTACTTC
clone_size: few; j_call: TRBJ2-7; v_call: TRBV4-1; d_call: TRBD1; cdr3_aa: CASSQGFGGQGSYEQYF; cdr3_nt: TGCGCCAGCAGCCAAGGGTTCGGAGGACAGGGCTCCTACGAGCAGTACTTC
clone_size: .; j_call: TRBJ2-1; v_call: TRBV28; d_call: TRBD2; cdr3_aa: CASSPTSGFYNEQFF; cdr3_nt: TGTGCCAGCAGCCCGACTAGCGGGTTCTACAATGAGCAGTTCTTC
clone_size: .; j_call: TRBJ2-7; v_call: TRBV18; d_call: .; cdr3_aa: CASSTTGEQYF; cdr3_nt: TGTGCCAGCTCAACGACGGGGGAGCAGTACTTC
clone_size: .; j_call: TRBJ2-2; v_call: TRBV11-3; d_call: TRBD1; cdr3_aa: CASSPTGTVWSGELFF; cdr3_nt: TGTGCCAGCAGCCCGACAGGGACAGTGTGGTCCGGGGAGCTGTTTTTT
clone_size: once; j_call: TRBJ2-7; v_call: TRBV15; d_call: .; cdr3_aa: CATSSSRGYEQYF; cdr3_nt: TGTGCCACCAGCAGCTCCAGGGGTTACGAGCAGTACTTC
clone_size: .; j_call: TRBJ2-5; v_call: TRBV7-9; d_call: .; cdr3_aa: CASSLNGEVQTQYF; cdr3_nt: TGTGCCAGCAGCTTAAACGGGGAGGTACAGACCCAGTACTTC
clone_size: .; j_call: TRBJ1-4; v_call: TRBV6-4; d_call: TRBD1; cdr3_aa: CASSEGTGANEKLFF; cdr3_nt: TGTGCCAGCAGTGAAGGGACAGGGGCTAATGAAAAACTGTTTTTT
clone_size: .; j_call: TRBJ2-2; v_call: TRBV19; d_call: .; cdr3_aa: CASRTAGELFF; cdr3_nt: TGTGCCAGTAGAACGGCCGGGGAGCTGTTTTTT
clone_size: .; j_call: TRBJ1-5; v_call: TRBV19; d_call: TRBD1; cdr3_aa: CASSTLTGYRNQPQHF; cdr3_nt: TGTGCCAGTAGTACTTTGACAGGGTATCGTAATCAGCCCCAGCATTTT
clone_size: .; j_call: TRBJ2-7; v_call: TRBV7-3; d_call: .; cdr3_aa: CASSLSGLSYEQYF; cdr3_nt: TGTGCCAGCAGCTTATCAGGGCTTTCCTACGAGCAGTACTTC
clone_size: .; j_call: TRBJ2-1; v_call: TRBV28; d_call: TRBD1; cdr3_aa: CASSLDRGNEQFF; cdr3_nt: TGTGCCAGCAGTTTAGACAGGGGCAATGAGCAGTTCTTC
clone_size: .; j_call: TRBJ2-1; v_call: TRBV4-2; d_call: .; cdr3_aa: CASSEENRLIYNEQFF; cdr3_nt: TGTGCCAGCAGCGAAGAAAACAGACTAATTTACAATGAGCAGTTCTTC
clone_size: .; j_call: TRBJ2-7; v_call: TRBV5-8; d_call: .; cdr3_aa: CASSLVDRLNEQYF; cdr3_nt: TGTGCCAGCAGCTTAGTTGACAGGTTAAACGAGCAGTACTTC
clone_size: .; j_call: TRBJ1-1; v_call: TRBV29-1; d_call: .; cdr3_aa: CSVATSDRNTEAFF; cdr3_nt: TGCAGCGTTGCTACCTCGGACAGGAACACTGAAGCTTTCTTT
clone_size: .; j_call: TRBJ1-3; v_call: TRBV6-5; d_call: TRBD1; cdr3_aa: CASSSLTGGSGNTIYF; cdr3_nt: TGTGCCAGCAGTTCCCTGACAGGGGGAAGTGGAAACACCATATATTTT
clone_size: .; j_call: TRBJ2-7; v_call: TRBV30; d_call: TRBD2; cdr3_aa: CAWSTSGGTKVGYEQYF; cdr3_nt: TGTGCCTGGAGTACTAGCGGGGGGACCAAAGTGGGGTACGAGCAGTACTTC
clone_size: .; j_call: TRBJ2-7; v_call: TRBV7-5; d_call: .; cdr3_aa: CVRSLGVTGAYSYEQYF; cdr3_nt: TGTGTCAGAAGCTTAGGGGTAACAGGGGCCTACTCCTACGAGCAGTACTTC
clone_size: .; j_call: TRBJ1-4; v_call: TRBV4-1; d_call: TRBD1; cdr3_aa: CASSHLGGGTGEKLFF; cdr3_nt: TGCGCCAGCAGCCACCTTGGGGGCGGGACAGGGGAAAAACTGTTTTTT
clone_size: .; j_call: TRBJ2-7; v_call: TRBV21-1; d_call: .; cdr3_aa: CASSSRGREREGRLSSYEQYF; cdr3_nt: TGTGCCAGCAGTTCTCGGGGTCGCGAGCGGGAGGGCCGTCTATCCTCCTACGAGCAGTACTTC
clone_size: .; j_call: TRBJ2-3; v_call: TRBV7-6; d_call: .; cdr3_aa: CASTRGARPRPETDTQYF; cdr3_nt: TGTGCCAGCACCCGGGGGGCGAGACCAAGACCCGAAACAGATACGCAGTATTTT
clone_size: .; j_call: TRBJ2-7; v_call: TRBV4-2; d_call: TRBD1; cdr3_aa: CASSQDRTGVYEQYF; cdr3_nt: TGTGCCAGCAGCCAAGATCGGACAGGGGTCTACGAGCAGTACTTC
clone_size: .; j_call: TRBJ2-5; v_call: TRBV27; d_call: TRBD2; cdr3_aa: CASSSPGLAGVKTQYF; cdr3_nt: TGTGCCAGCAGTTCCCCGGGACTAGCGGGGGTGAAGACCCAGTACTTC
clone_size: .; j_call: TRBJ2-3; v_call: TRBV6-1; d_call: .; cdr3_aa: CACGADTDTQYF; cdr3_nt: TGTGCCTGCGGGGCCGACACAGATACGCAGTATTTT
clone_size: .; j_call: TRBJ1-2; v_call: TRBV28; d_call: .; cdr3_aa: CASSYLKTPSDGYTF; cdr3_nt: TGTGCCAGCAGTTACCTGAAGACTCCCTCGGATGGCTACACCTTC
clone_size: .; j_call: TRBJ2-3; v_call: TRBV27; d_call: .; cdr3_aa: CASSSLGLIRDPTDTQYF; cdr3_nt: TGTGCCAGCAGCTCCCTCGGGTTGATTCGGGATCCCACAGATACGCAGTATTTT
clone_size: .; j_call: TRBJ2-1; v_call: TRBV28; d_call: TRBD2; cdr3_aa: CASSLGLAYNEQFF; cdr3_nt: TGTGCCAGCAGTTTAGGACTAGCGTACAATGAGCAGTTCTTC
clone_size: .; j_call: TRBJ2-1; v_call: TRBV9; d_call: TRBD1; cdr3_aa: CASSAPGTGYYEQFF; cdr3_nt: TGTGCCAGCAGCGCCCCCGGGACAGGCTACTATGAGCAGTTCTTC
clone_size: .; j_call: TRBJ2-3; v_call: TRBV5-1; d_call: TRBD2; cdr3_aa: CASSLNSGGAADTQYF; cdr3_nt: TGCGCCAGCAGCTTAAATAGCGGGGGGGCAGCAGATACGCAGTATTTT
clone_size: .; j_call: TRBJ1-3; v_call: TRBV5-4; d_call: TRBD1; cdr3_aa: CASSSGTAPGNTIYF; cdr3_nt: TGTGCCAGCAGCTCCGGGACAGCCCCTGGAAACACCATATATTTT
clone_size: .; j_call: TRBJ2-1; v_call: TRBV6-1; d_call: TRBD2; cdr3_aa: CASRYQRGGINEQFF; cdr3_nt: TGTGCCAGCAGATACCAGCGGGGGGGAATCAATGAGCAGTTCTTC
clone_size: .; j_call: TRBJ2-1; v_call: TRBV7-9; d_call: TRBD1; cdr3_aa: CASSQRTGGHEQFF; cdr3_nt: TGTGCCAGCAGCCAGAGGACAGGGGGCCACGAGCAGTTCTTC
clone_size: .; j_call: TRBJ2-7; v_call: TRBV19; d_call: .; cdr3_aa: CASSEVGTAGDYEQYF; cdr3_nt: TGTGCCAGTAGTGAAGTAGGGACAGCGGGAGACTACGAGCAGTACTTC
clone_size: .; j_call: TRBJ1-2; v_call: TRBV6-4; d_call: .; cdr3_aa: CASSAQPGDGYTF; cdr3_nt: TGTGCCAGCAGTGCCCAACCAGGGGACGGCTACACCTTC